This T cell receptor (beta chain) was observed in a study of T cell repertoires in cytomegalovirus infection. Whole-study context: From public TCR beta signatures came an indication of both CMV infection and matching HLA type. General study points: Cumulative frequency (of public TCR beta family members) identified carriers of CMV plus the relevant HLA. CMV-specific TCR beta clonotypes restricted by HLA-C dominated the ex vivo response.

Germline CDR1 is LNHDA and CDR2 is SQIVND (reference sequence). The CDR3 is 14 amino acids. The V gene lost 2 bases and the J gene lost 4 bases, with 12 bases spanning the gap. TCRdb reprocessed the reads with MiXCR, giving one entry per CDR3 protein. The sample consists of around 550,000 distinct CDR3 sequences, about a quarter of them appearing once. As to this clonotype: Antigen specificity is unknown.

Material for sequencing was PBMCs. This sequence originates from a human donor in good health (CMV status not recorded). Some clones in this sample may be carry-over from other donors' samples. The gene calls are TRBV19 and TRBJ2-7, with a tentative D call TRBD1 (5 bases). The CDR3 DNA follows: TGTGCCAGTAGTATACAGGGCCCCGCTTACGAGCAGTACTTC. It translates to CASSIQGPAYEQYF.